This TCR beta chain was found in a study of T-cell memory formation after mild COVID-19 (dated by TCRdb to about 2021). Regarding the research as a whole: TCR sequence clusters from the two donors were largely donor specific. In a couple of donors, T-cell clones that expanded and contracted after mild COVID-19 were tracked by sequencing TCRalpha and TCRbeta repertoires over time. The cohort was made up of two young adult volunteers, one female and one male, who were previously healthy.

The paper's findings and limits, for the study overall: The study covered only two mild cases, and larger cohorts including severe cases with pre-infection samples were considered necessary. Contracting CD4+ clones were located mainly in the CM and EM memory subsets, whereas CD8+ clones were found to be enriched in EMRA. Clones that contracted from day 15 to 85 showed balanced CD4/CD8 phenotypes, whereas a second wave of clones that expanded from day 15 to 37 leaned towards CD4+. Some responding clones were detected in pre-infection memory, which suggested that pre-existing cross-reactive memory T cells had joined the SARS-CoV-2 response. Whether the second-wave clones peaking on day 37 were SARS-CoV-2 specific was not confirmed.

For sequencing, an Illumina NovaSeq 6000 was employed. cDNA libraries for TCRalpha and TCRbeta were prepared by 5'RACE using constant-segment primers, with sample barcodes and unique molecular identifiers added. Trizol reagent was used to extract RNA from every sample. The libraries were amplified in two PCR steps, and the second step added a second sample barcode and Illumina TruSeq adapters. The libraries were sequenced on an Illumina NovaSeq using 2 x 150 bp paired-end reads. In the paper's pipeline: The reads were demultiplexed and collapsed into UMI-guided consensus sequences using migec v1.2.7. With mixcr v2.1.11, UMI consensuses were aligned to TRA and TRB V and J templates and assembled into clonotypes. A clonotype was counted as expanded or contracted only if both edgeR and NoisET called the change significant, with noise models trained on biological replicates. edgeR calls used a false discovery rate-adjusted p below 0.01 and a log2 fold-change threshold of 1. As an exploratory analysis of dynamics, PCA with hierarchical clustering was applied to max-normalized trajectories of the 1000 most abundant clonotypes. Separately sequenced CD4+ and CD8+ repertoires were used to assign the CD4 or CD8 phenotype of responding clones. The raw public reads went through TCRdb reprocessing: fastp at Q25, MiXCR clone calling, in-frame beta chains kept. Each CDR3 protein appears once, grouped with its most common genes and DNA. TCRdb's processing, not the study's, gives the V and J calls here. Here the sample has over 450,000 distinct CDR3 sequences; roughly 20% occur a single time. Roughly an eighth of the sample comes from the top ten.

This clonotype has just a few counts. The antigen it recognizes is unknown. No qualities accompany the bases; no much larger clone lies one base away. V was cut back by 0 bases and J by 1 base, leaving a gap of 13 bases between them. From its cysteine to its phenylalanine, the CDR3 spans 17 amino acids. Just the 51-base CDR3 DNA is kept, in frame starting at base 1. CDR1 and CDR2, per the germline V gene, are SGDLS and YYNGEE. PBMCs were isolated by Ficoll-Paque density gradient centrifugation. The sequenced material came from PBMCs or a T cell subset sorted from them (not recorded which). This TCR derives from an adult woman who had mild COVID-19 (a few samples of this study predate the infection). The sample titles of this study are shuffled in the database, so cell type and time point are left out; the donor was told from shared clones. The chain is encoded by TRBV9 joined to TRBJ2-2; no confident D gene assignment can be made. The CDR3 protein sequence reads: CASSVDLLIGNTGELFF. The nucleotides read TGTGCCAGCAGCGTAGATCTCCTGATCGGGAACACCGGGGAGCTGTTTTTT.